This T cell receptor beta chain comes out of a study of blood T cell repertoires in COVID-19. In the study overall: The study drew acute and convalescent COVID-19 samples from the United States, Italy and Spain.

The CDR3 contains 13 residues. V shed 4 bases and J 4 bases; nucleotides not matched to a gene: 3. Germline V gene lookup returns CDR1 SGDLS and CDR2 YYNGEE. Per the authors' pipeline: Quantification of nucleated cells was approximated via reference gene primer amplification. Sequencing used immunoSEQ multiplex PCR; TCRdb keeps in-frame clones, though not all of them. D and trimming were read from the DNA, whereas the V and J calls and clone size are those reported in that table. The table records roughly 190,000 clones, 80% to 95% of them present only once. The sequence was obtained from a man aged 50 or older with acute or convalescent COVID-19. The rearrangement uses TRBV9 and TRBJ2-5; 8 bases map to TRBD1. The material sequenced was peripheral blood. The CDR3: CASSPDRAETQYF. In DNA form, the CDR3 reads TGTGCCAGCAGCCCGGACAGGGCAGAGACCCAGTACTTC. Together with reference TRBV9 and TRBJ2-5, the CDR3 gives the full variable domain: DSGVTQTPKHLITATGQRVTLRCSPRSGDLSVYWYQQSLDQGLQFLIQYYNGEERAKGNILERFSAQQFPDLHSELNLSSLELGDSALYFCASSPDRAETQYFGPGTRLLVL.